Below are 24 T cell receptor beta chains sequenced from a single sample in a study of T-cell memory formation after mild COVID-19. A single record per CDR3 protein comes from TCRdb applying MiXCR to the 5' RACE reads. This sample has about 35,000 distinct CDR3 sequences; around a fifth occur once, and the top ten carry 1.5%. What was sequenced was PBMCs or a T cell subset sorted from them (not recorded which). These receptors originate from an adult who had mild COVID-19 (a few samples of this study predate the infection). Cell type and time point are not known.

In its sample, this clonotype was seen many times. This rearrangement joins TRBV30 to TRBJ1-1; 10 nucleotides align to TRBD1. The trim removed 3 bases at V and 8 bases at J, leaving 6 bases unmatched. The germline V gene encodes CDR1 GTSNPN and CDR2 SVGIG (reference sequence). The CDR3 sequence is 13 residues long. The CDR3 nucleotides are TGTGCCTGGAGGGGGACAGGGGCCGGGGAAGCTTTCTTT. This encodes CAWRGTGAGEAFF.

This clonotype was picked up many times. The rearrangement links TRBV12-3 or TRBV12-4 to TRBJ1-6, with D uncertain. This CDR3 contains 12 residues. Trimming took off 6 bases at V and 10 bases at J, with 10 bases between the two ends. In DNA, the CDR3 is TGTGCCAGCAGGTACAGCGACTCACCCCTCCACTTT. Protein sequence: CASRYSDSPLHF.

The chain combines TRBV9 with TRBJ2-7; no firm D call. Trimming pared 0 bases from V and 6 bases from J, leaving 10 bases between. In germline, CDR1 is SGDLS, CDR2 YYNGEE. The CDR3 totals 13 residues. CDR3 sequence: CASSVDKFGEQYF. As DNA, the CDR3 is TGTGCCAGCAGCGTAGATAAGTTTGGCGAGCAGTACTTC. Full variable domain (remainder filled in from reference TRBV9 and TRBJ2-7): DSGVTQTPKHLITATGQRVTLRCSPRSGDLSVYWYQQSLDQGLQFLIQYYNGEERAKGNILERFSAQQFPDLHSELNLSSLELGDSALYFCASSVDKFGEQYFGPGTRLTVT.

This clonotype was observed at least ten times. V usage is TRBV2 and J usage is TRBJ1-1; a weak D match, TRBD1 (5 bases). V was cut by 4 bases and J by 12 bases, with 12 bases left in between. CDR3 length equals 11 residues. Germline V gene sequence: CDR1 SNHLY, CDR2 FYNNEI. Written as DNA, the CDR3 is TGTGCCAGCAGTGGACTCAGGGCGACTTTCTTT. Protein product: CASSGLRATFF.

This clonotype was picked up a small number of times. The CDR3: CAWRLAGGRNEQFF. The CDR3 DNA is TGTGCCTGGCGGCTAGCGGGAGGGAGGAATGAGCAGTTCTTC. V gene TRBV30 combines with J gene TRBJ2-1; 12 bases are a match to TRBD2. CDR1 is GTSNPN, CDR2 SVGIG, per germline (reference sequence). With V trimmed by 5 bases and J by 7 bases, 6 bases remained unmatched. CDR3 length equals 14 residues.

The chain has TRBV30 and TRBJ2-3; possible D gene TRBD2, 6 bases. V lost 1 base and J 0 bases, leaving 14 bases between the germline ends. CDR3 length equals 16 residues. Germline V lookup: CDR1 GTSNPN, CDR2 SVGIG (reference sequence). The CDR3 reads CAWSAFGLSSTDTQYF. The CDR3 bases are TGTGCCTGGAGTGCCTTCGGACTATCCAGCACAGATACGCAGTATTTT.

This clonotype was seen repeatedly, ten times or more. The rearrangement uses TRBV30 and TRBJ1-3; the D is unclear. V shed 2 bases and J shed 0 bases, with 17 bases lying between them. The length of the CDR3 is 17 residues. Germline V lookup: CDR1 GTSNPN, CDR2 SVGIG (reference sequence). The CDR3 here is CAWSHGTLTPSGNTIYF. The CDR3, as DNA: TGTGCCTGGAGTCACGGAACCCTCACCCCCTCTGGAAACACCATATATTTT.

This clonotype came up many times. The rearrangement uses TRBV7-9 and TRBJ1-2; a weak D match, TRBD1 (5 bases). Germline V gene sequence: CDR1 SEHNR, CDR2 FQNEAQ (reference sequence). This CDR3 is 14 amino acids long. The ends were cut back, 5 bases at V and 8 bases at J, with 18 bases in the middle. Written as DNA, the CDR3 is TGTGCCAGCAGCCCAGGGTTCCTGGCGGGGGGCTACACCTTC. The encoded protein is CASSPGFLAGGYTF.

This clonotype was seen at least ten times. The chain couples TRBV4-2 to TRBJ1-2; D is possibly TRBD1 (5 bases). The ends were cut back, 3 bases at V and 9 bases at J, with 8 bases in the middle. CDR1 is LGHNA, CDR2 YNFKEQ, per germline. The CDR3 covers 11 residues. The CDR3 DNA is TGTGCCAGCAGCCAGGGACTTCGCTACACCTTC. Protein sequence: CASSQGLRYTF.

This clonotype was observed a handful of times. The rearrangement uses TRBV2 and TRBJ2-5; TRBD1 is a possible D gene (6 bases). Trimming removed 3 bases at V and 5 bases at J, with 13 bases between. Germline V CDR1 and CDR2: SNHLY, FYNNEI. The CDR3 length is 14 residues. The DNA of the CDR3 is TGTGCCAGCAGTGAGGGGGCCTTAAAGGAGACCCAGTACTTC. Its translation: CASSEGALKETQYF.

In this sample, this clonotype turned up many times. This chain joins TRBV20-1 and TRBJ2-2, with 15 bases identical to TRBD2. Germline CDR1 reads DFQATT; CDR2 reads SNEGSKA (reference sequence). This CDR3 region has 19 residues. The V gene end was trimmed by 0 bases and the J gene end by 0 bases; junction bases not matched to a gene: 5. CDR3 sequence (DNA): TGCAGTGCTAGAGATCGTAGGACTAGCGGGGGGGCGAACACCGGGGAGCTGTTTTTT. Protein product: CSARDRRTSGGANTGELFF.

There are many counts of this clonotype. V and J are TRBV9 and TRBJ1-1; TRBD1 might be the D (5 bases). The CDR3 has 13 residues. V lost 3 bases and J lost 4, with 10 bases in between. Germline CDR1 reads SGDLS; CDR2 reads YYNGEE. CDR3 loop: CASSGTPSTEAFF. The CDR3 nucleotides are TGTGCCAGCAGCGGGACACCAAGCACTGAAGCTTTCTTT.

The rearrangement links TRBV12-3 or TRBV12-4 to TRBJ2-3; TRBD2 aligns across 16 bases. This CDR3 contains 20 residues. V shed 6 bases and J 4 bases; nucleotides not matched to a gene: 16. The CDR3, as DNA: TGTGCCAGCAGCAACCGGAAGGGACTAGCGGGGGGGCCGGGGGCAGATACGCAGTATTTT. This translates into CASSNRKGLAGGPGADTQYF.

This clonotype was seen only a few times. CDR3 DNA: TGTGCCAGTAGTAACCCGGGGGGTTCTAGACAAGAGACCCAGTACTTC. Protein product: CASSNPGGSRQETQYF. V usage is TRBV19 and J usage is TRBJ2-5; 7 nucleotides line up with TRBD2. V shed 4 bases, J shed 2 bases, and the junction held 10 bases outside the gene matches. The CDR3 totals 16 residues. Germline V gene lookup returns CDR1 LNHDA and CDR2 SQIVND (reference sequence). Drawing the rest from reference TRBV19 and TRBJ2-5, the complete variable domain is DGGITQSPKYLFRKEGQNVTLSCEQNLNHDAMYWYRQDPGQGLRLIYYSQIVNDFQKGDIAEGYSVSREKKESFPLTVTSAQKNPTAFYLCASSNPGGSRQETQYFGPGTRLLVL.

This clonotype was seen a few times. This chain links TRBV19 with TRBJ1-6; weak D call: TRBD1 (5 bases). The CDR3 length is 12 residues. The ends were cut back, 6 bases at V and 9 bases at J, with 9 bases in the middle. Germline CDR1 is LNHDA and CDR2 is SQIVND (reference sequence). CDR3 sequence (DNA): TGTGCCAGTAGGGAGGGGACTTCACCCCTCCACTTT. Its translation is CASREGTSPLHF.

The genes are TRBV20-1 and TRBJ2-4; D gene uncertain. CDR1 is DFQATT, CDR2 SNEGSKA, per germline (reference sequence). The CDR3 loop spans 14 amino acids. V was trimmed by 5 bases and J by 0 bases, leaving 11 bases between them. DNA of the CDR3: TGCAGTGCTCTGGGCAGACTAGCCAAAAACATTCAGTACTTC. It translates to CSALGRLAKNIQYF.

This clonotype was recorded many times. As DNA, the CDR3 is TGTGCCTGGAGTAGGACGGAGCAGTTCTTC. Translated: CAWSRTEQFF. This sequence joins TRBV30 and TRBJ2-1; D call uncertain. Trimming shortened V by 2 bases and J by 10 bases, and 6 bases separated the two germline ends. Germline CDR1 and CDR2: GTSNPN and SVGIG (reference sequence). This CDR3 region has 10 residues.

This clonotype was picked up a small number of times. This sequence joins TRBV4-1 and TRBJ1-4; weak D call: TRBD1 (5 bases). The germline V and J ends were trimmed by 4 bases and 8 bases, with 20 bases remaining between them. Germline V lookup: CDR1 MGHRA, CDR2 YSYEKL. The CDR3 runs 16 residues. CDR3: CASSPLGRQFIEKLFF. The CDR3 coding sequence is TGCGCCAGCAGCCCATTGGGACGCCAGTTTATAGAAAAACTGTTTTTT.

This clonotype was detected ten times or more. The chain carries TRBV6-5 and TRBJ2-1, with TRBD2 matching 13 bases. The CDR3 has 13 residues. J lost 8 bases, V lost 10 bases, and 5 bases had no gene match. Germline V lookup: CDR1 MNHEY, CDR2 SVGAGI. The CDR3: CATRLAGGHEQFF. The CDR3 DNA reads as TGTGCCACCCGACTAGCGGGAGGACATGAGCAGTTCTTC.

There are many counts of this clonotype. CDR3 sequence (DNA): TGCGCCAGCAGCTTGGGAAGAGCCAAAAACATTCAGTACTTC. Its translation is CASSLGRAKNIQYF. This rearrangement joins TRBV5-1 to TRBJ2-4; D remains unclear. Germline CDR1 is SGHRS and CDR2 is YFSETQ. This CDR3 spans 14 amino acids. V lost 0 bases and J 0 bases, leaving 4 bases between the germline ends. Full variable domain (remainder filled in from reference TRBV5-1 and TRBJ2-4): KAGVTQTPRYLIKTRGQQVTLSCSPISGHRSVSWYQQTPGQGLQFLFEYFSETQRNKGNFPGRFSGRQFSNSRSEMNVSTLELGDSALYLCASSLGRAKNIQYFGAGTRLSVL.

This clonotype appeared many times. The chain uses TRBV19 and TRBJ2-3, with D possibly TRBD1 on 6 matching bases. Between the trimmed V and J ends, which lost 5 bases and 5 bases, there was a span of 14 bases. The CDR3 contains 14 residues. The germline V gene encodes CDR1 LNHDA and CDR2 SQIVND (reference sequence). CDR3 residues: CASSATGTKDTQYF. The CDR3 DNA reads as TGTGCCAGTAGTGCCACCGGGACAAAAGATACGCAGTATTTT.

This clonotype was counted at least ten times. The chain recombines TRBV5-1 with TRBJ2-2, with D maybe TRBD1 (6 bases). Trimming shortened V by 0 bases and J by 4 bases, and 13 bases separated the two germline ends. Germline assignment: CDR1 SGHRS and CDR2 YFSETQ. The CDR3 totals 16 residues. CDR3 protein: CASSLGSSGATGELFF. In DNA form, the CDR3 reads TGCGCCAGCAGCTTGGGTAGTTCAGGGGCCACCGGGGAGCTGTTTTTT.

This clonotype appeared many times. The CDR3 nucleotides are TGTGCCAGCAGCCAAGCCCCGGGGGCTTATGGCTACACCTTC. Translated: CASSQAPGAYGYTF. The chain carries TRBV4-2 and TRBJ1-2; D is possibly TRBD1 (6 bases). CDR1 and CDR2 from the germline V gene are LGHNA and YNFKEQ. The germline V and J ends were trimmed by 1 base and 5 bases, with 11 bases remaining between them. The CDR3 spans 14 residues.

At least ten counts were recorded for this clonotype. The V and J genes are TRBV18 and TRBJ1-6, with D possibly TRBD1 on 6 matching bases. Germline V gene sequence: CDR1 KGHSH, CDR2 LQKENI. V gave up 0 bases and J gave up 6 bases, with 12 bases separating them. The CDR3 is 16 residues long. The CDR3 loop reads CASSPPFGTLNSPLHF. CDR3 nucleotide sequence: TGTGCCAGCTCACCACCGTTCGGGACACTTAATTCACCCCTCCACTTT.